This TCR beta chain originates from a study of early T cells in non-severe SARS-CoV-2 infection. Whole-study context: Investigators sequenced bulk RNA drawn from unsorted whole blood, and chains remained unpaired.

This clonotype was counted ten times or more. V gave up 6 bases and J gave up 7 bases, with 9 bases separating them. This CDR3 is 12 amino acids long. cDNA molecules, individually, were tagged with unique molecular identifiers. MiXCR, applied by TCRdb to the 5' RACE reads, yields one record per CDR3 protein. The sample has under 70,000 distinct CDR3 sequences, roughly 13% seen once. The receptor comes from an adult who was a healthcare worker with PCR-confirmed SARS-CoV-2 infection or an uninfected control (not recorded which). The chain carries TRBV12-3 or TRBV12-4 and TRBJ2-2; D gene unclear. The source material was whole blood. The CDR3 nucleotides are TGTGCCAGCAGCTACGGGTTCGGGGAGCTGTTTTTT. Translation gives CASSYGFGELFF.